Listed here are 14 T cell receptor beta chains from one sample, sequenced in a study of T-cell reconstitution after alpha-beta-depleted transplantation in children. Unique molecular identifiers featured in how the TCRbeta library was prepared. TCRdb called the PCR reads again in MiXCR, with one record for every CDR3 protein. The table shows around 270,000 distinct CDR3 sequences, with over 9.5% occurring only once. The source material was PBMCs, sampled before TCRalphabeta/CD19-depleted stem cell transplant. These TCRs come from a boy less than two years old with acute myeloid leukemia, due to receive a stem cell transplant.

The V gene is TRBV29-1, the J gene TRBJ1-2; maybe TRBD1 (5 bases). The germline V gene has CDR1 SQVTM and CDR2 ANQGSEA. Trimming took 4 bases from V and 7 from J, leaving 10 bases between them. The CDR3 length is 11 residues. The CDR3 sequence is CSVGQGSGYTF. As DNA, the CDR3 is TGCAGCGTTGGCCAGGGAAGTGGCTACACCTTC.

A remark on this clonotype: A much larger clone is a single base away; this may be a read error. V usage is TRBV3-1 and J usage is TRBJ2-2; 11 bases line up with TRBD2. The CDR3 sequence is 17 residues long. From germline, CDR1 is LGHDT and CDR2 YNNKEL (reference sequence). Here the CDR3 DNA reads TGTGCCAGCAGCCAAGTAGCGGGGGGGCCTGGGACCGGGGTGCTGTTTTTT. Its translation is CASSQVAGGPGTGVLFF. The whole variable domain, remainder taken from reference TRBV3-1 and TRBJ2-2, is DTAVSQTPKYLVTQMGNDKSIKCEQNLGHDTMYWYKQDSKKFLKIMFSYNNKELIINETVPNRFSPKSPDKAHLNLHINSLELGDSAVYFCASSQVAGGPGTGVLFFGEGSRLTVL.

As for this clonotype: Possible read error: a much larger clone is one base away. This rearrangement joins TRBV5-1 to TRBJ2-3; a possible D gene is TRBD2 (5 bases). Trimming cost V 4 bases and J 5 bases, with 14 bases left between them. Per germline, CDR1 SGHRS and CDR2 YFSETQ. The CDR3 is made up of 14 amino acids. The CDR3 DNA is TGCGCCAGCAGCGTCGGAGAAGCGGAAGATACGCAGTATTTT. As protein: CASSVGEAEDTQYF.

In this sample, this clonotype turned up many times. J is TRBJ1-5 and V is TRBV19; TRBD1 is a possible D gene (6 bases). V gave up 8 bases and J gave up 0 bases, with 23 bases separating them. CDR1 is LNHDA, CDR2 SQIVND, per germline (reference sequence). CDR3 length: 18 residues. The CDR3 spells CASATSGTYKYSNQPQHF. In DNA form, the CDR3 reads TGTGCCAGTGCGACGAGCGGGACATATAAATATAGCAATCAGCCCCAGCATTTT. Looking up the rest from reference TRBV19 and TRBJ1-5 gives the full variable domain: DGGITQSPKYLFRKEGQNVTLSCEQNLNHDAMYWYRQDPGQGLRLIYYSQIVNDFQKGDIAEGYSVSREKKESFPLTVTSAQKNPTAFYLCASATSGTYKYSNQPQHFGDGTRLSIL.

The V gene is TRBV28, the J gene TRBJ2-2, with D uncertain. The germline V and J ends were trimmed by 3 bases and 0 bases, with 8 bases remaining between them. The germline V gene has CDR1 MDHEN and CDR2 SYDVKM. The CDR3 is 15 residues long. CDR3 DNA: TGTGCCAGCAGTTTTTATGCCTCGAACACCGGGGAGCTGTTTTTT. Amino acid sequence: CASSFYASNTGELFF.

This chain uses TRBV5-1 with TRBJ1-6; D is perhaps TRBD1 (5 bases). Deletions cut 1 base from V and 7 bases from J, with 9 bases between. This CDR3 has 14 amino acids. Germline V CDR1 and CDR2: SGHRS, YFSETQ. CDR3 sequence: CASSLSRENSPLHF. Written as DNA, the CDR3 is TGCGCCAGCAGCTTGAGCAGGGAAAATTCACCCCTCCACTTT. Full variable domain (rest looked up from reference TRBV5-1 and TRBJ1-6): KAGVTQTPRYLIKTRGQQVTLSCSPISGHRSVSWYQQTPGQGLQFLFEYFSETQRNKGNFPGRFSGRQFSNSRSEMNVSTLELGDSALYLCASSLSRENSPLHFGNGTRLTVT.

This clonotype was detected a few times. The V and J genes are TRBV10-3 and TRBJ2-7; the D is unclear. Trimming shortened V by 4 bases and J by 7 bases, and 11 bases separated the two germline ends. This CDR3 contains 12 residues. Germline CDR1 and CDR2: ENHRY and SYGVKD. CDR3 DNA: TGTGCCATCAGTGGGGATGTCTGGGAGCAGTACTTC. This translates into CAISGDVWEQYF.

This clonotype was found many times. The chain uses TRBV7-8 and TRBJ1-2; weak D call: TRBD1 (6 bases). CDR1 and CDR2 from the germline V gene are SGHVS and FQNEAQ. V was shortened by 5 bases and J by 0 bases, with 22 bases between the two germline ends. The CDR3 loop spans 18 amino acids. CDR3 bases: TGTGCCAGCAGCCAGTCCCGAGCTACAGGGCCTTCTAACTATGGCTACACCTTC. It specifies CASSQSRATGPSNYGYTF. The complete variable domain, with remaining parts taken from reference TRBV7-8 and TRBJ1-2, reads GAGVSQSPRYKVAKRGQDVALRCDPISGHVSLFWYQQALGQGPEFLTYFQNEAQLDKSGLPSDRFFAERPEGSVSTLKIQRTQQEDSAVYLCASSQSRATGPSNYGYTFGSGTRLTVV.

There are many counts of this clonotype. The rearrangement uses TRBV12-3 or TRBV12-4 and TRBJ2-7; 7 bases match TRBD1. This CDR3 has 14 residues. V trimming: 4 bases; J trimming: 1 base; junction bases outside the gene matches: 4. The CDR3 sequence is CASSSSGQSYEQYF. CDR3 bases: TGTGCCAGCAGTTCCTCGGGACAGTCCTACGAGCAGTACTTC.

This clonotype has at least ten counts. The chain carries TRBV5-6 and TRBJ2-1; D is undetermined. V was shortened by 1 base and J by 0 bases, with 11 bases between the two germline ends. Per the germline V gene, CDR1 is SGHDT and CDR2 is YYEEEE. This CDR3 contains 16 residues. This CDR3 reads CASSLLGKSSYNEQFF. CDR3 bases: TGTGCCAGCAGCTTGTTAGGGAAAAGCTCCTACAATGAGCAGTTCTTC.

In its sample, this clonotype was seen many times. This chain links TRBV7-3 with TRBJ2-1, with 8 bases aligning to TRBD2. V lost 3 bases, J lost 6 bases, and 10 bases stayed unmatched. The CDR3 has 16 residues. The V gene's germline CDR1 is SGHTA and CDR2 FQGTGA. Here the CDR3 DNA reads TGTGCCAGCAGCTTCCGCGGGGGGTCCCCCTCCAATGAGCAGTTCTTC. This gives the protein CASSFRGGSPSNEQFF.

V usage is TRBV5-6 and J usage is TRBJ2-7, with a tentative D call TRBD2 (6 bases). The CDR3 has 16 amino acids. With 0 bases removed from V and 4 bases from J, the gap between germline ends came to 17 bases. Germline V gene lookup returns CDR1 SGHDT and CDR2 YYEEEE. Written as DNA, the CDR3 is TGTGCCAGCAGCTTGGAGGGGATCAGCGGGCCGTACGAGCAGTACTTC. It is translated as CASSLEGISGPYEQYF.

This rearrangement joins TRBV28 to TRBJ1-2; no clear D. Between the trimmed V and J ends, which lost 2 bases and 3 bases, there was a span of 7 bases. Germline CDR1 and CDR2: MDHEN and SYDVKM. The CDR3 consists of 13 residues. The CDR3 DNA reads TGTGCCAGCAGTTTAGAAAGCTACTATGGCTACACCTTC. This sequence encodes CASSLESYYGYTF.

This clonotype was observed a few times. The genes are TRBV5-1 and TRBJ2-1, with TRBD1 matching over 8 bases. This CDR3 is built from 13 residues. V was pared by 0 bases and J by 8 bases, with 1 base of the junction left unmatched. Germline V gives CDR1 SGHRS, CDR2 YFSETQ. The CDR3 DNA follows: TGCGCCAGCAGCTTGGGGGGACAGGATGAGCAGTTCTTC. Protein: CASSLGGQDEQFF.